This TCR beta chain was retrieved from a study of neurological immune-mediated disorders. Every sequencing run returned over 180 million TCR-beta sequences, which were derived from 15-18 subjects. MiXCR, applied by TCRdb to the 5' RACE reads, yields one record per CDR3 protein. This repertoire shows about 46,000 distinct CDR3 sequences, under 3.5% found once; its top ten account for around 16%. Study-wide results and caveats: One related-CDR3 cluster, identified by phylogenetic grouping, held the repertoires of 18 of 34 multiple sclerosis patients and was a possible signature.

It was from 2 million PBMCs stored at -80 C that the unsorted libraries were obtained. Germline assignment: CDR1 DFQATT and CDR2 SNEGSKA (reference sequence). The ends were cut back, 5 bases at V and 1 base at J, with 17 bases in the middle. This CDR3 contains 15 residues. Points on this clonotype: Antigen specificity is unknown.

The chain is built from TRBV20-1 and TRBJ1-2; D is perhaps TRBD1 (6 bases). This receptor was identified in a woman between 50 and 59 years old with multiple sclerosis. The sequenced sample was PBMCs. The CDR3 DNA follows: TGCAGTGCTGGCAGGGGTGGCCGTGGTAACTATGGCTACACCTTC. Translating it yields CSAGRGGRGNYGYTF.